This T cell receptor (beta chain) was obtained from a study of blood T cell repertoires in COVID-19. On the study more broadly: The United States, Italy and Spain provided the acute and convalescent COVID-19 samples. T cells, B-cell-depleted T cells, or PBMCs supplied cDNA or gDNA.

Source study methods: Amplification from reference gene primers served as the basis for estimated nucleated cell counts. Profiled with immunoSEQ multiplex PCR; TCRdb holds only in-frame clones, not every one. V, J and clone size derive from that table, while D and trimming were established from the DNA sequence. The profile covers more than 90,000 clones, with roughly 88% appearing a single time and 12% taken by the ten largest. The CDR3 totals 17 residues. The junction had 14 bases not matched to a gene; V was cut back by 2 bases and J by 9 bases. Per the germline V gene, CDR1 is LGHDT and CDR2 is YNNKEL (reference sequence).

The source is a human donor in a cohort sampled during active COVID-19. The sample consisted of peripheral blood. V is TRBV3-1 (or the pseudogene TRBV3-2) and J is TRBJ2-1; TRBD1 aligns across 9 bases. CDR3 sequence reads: CASSQRPGTGMQREQFF. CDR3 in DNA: TGTGCCAGCAGCCAACGCCCCGGGACAGGGATGCAGCGTGAGCAGTTCTTC.